The rows below give T cell receptor beta chains drawn from one sample of a study of technical replicates of blood from a few donors. Sequenced by immunoSEQ multiplex PCR; TCRdb stores in-frame clones only, minus some. This sample has 90,000 to 100,000 clones, with 96% found just once. The sequenced sample consisted of T cells isolated from PBMCs. The receptors here all came from a human donor in good health. The conserved cysteine and the conserved F or W are not part of the CDR3 here. The order of the fields is V gene, J gene, D gene, CDR3 protein. D genes are given only for firm matches.

TRBV30,TRBJ2-7,TRBD2,AWNSGGFGEQY
TRBV7-2,TRBJ2-7,.,ASSLYRDMEQY
TRBV27,TRBJ2-1,TRBD2,ASSAGTSGFNEQF
TRBV19,TRBJ1-2,TRBD1,ASSIAGTGFGYT
TRBV6-6,TRBJ1-6,TRBD1,ASSYLPGGSSPLH
TRBV20-1,TRBJ1-2,.,SASGDGYT
TRBV28,TRBJ1-5,.,ASSFRVYNQPQH
TRBV5-6,TRBJ1-2,TRBD1,ASSLDREMRGWGAGYT
TRBV30,TRBJ2-1,TRBD1,AWSWTGSNEQF
TRBV19,TRBJ2-5,.,ASSIRGGETQY
TRBV9,TRBJ2-7,.,ASSASPRILGGEQY
TRBV6-6,TRBJ1-2,.,ASSYKGGGYT
TRBV7-9,TRBJ2-5,TRBD1,ASSLDRGETQY
TRBV30,TRBJ2-2,TRBD2,AWSVLGFPPFYLAGSTGELF
TRBV5-1,TRBJ2-1,TRBD2,ASSSGLAGGLNEQF
TRBV9,TRBJ2-3,.,ASSVDALGGGTDTQY
TRBV6-1,TRBJ1-5,.,ASSHSPNQPQH
TRBV19,TRBJ2-7,TRBD2,ASSIGGSGRAREQY
TRBV5-1,TRBJ2-3,.,ASSLAGATDTQY
TRBV2,TRBJ1-4,TRBD1,ASSVTPRQGSTNEKLF
TRBV19,TRBJ1-1,TRBD1,ASSIGTGGSAF
TRBV19,TRBJ2-3,.,ASSSSADTQY
TRBV27,TRBJ2-7,.,ASSSSTYRVPEQY
TRBV4-2,TRBJ1-1,.,ASSQDRGGGGTEAF
TRBV6-5,TRBJ1-1,.,ASSYASGGSTEAF
TRBV21-1,TRBJ1-2,.,ASSERYA